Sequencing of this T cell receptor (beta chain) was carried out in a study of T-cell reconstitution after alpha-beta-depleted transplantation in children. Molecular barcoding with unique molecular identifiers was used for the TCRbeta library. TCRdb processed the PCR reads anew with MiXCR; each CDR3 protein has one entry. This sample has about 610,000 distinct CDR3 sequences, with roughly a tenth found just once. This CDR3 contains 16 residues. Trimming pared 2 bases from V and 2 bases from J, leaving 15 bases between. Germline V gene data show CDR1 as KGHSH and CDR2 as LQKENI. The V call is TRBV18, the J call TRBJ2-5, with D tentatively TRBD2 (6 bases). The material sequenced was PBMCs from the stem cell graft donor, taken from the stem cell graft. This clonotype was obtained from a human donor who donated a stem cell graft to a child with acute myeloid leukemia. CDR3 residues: CASSPWRDEGQETQYF. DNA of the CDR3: TGTGCCAGCTCACCATGGAGGGATGAGGGACAAGAGACCCAGTACTTC.